Each of the 3 T cell receptor beta chains below was sequenced from the same sample in a study of blood T cell repertoires in COVID-19 (dated by TCRdb to about 2020). Receptor amplification or capture employed the immunoSEQ multiplex PCR assay. TCRdb's version of the immuneACCESS table is confined to in-frame rearrangements and falls short of the full clone set. An unresolved V gene accounts for under half of the shortfall where checked; the remainder is of unknown origin. Across this sample there are some 300,000 clones, with approximately 91% seen only once. The ten largest clonotypes hold about 1.7% of the sample. Sequenced input: PBMCs or T cells enriched from blood (not recorded which). These receptors were collected from a woman aged 40-49 years who had recovered from COVID-19.

Here the CDR3 reads CASSRTGTQTYEQYF. The CDR3 DNA is TGCGCCAGCAGCCGAACCGGGACTCAGACCTACGAGCAGTACTTC. The rearrangement uses TRBV4-1 and TRBJ2-7, with D tentatively TRBD2 (6 bases). The V gene's germline CDR1 is MGHRA and CDR2 YSYEKL. The CDR3 is 15 residues long. Trimming stripped 4 bases from V and 2 bases from J, with 15 bases between.

The chain combines TRBV5-1 with TRBJ2-3; 7 bases align to TRBD1. Germline V gene lookup returns CDR1 SGHRS and CDR2 YFSETQ. The V segment lost 2 bases and the J segment 1 base; nucleotides outside the gene matches: 7. The CDR3 loop spans 16 amino acids. The CDR3 sequence: CASSFVTGVGTDTQYF. CDR3 sequence (DNA): TGCGCCAGCAGCTTCGTAACAGGGGTTGGCACAGATACGCAGTATTTT.

This clone was counted ten times or more. J is TRBJ1-1 and V is TRBV5-4; D may be TRBD1 (6 bases). There are 14 residues in the CDR3. Germline values: CDR1 SGHNT, CDR2 YYREEE (reference sequence). V was clipped by 6 bases and J by 1 base, with 13 bases between them. This chain's CDR3 is CASTGTPTNTEAFF. The CDR3 region has the DNA TGTGCCAGCACGGGGACACCAACGAACACTGAAGCTTTCTTT.